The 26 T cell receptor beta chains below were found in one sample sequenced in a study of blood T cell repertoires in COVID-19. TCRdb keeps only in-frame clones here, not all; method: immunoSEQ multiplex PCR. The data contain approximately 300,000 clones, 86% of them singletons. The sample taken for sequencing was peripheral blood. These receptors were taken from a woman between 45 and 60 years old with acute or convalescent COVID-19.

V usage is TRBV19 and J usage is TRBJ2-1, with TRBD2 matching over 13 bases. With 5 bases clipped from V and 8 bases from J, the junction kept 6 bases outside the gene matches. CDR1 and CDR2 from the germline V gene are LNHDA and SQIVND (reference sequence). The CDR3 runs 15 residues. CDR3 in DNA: TGTGCCAGTAGTTTCGGGACTAGCGGGATGTATGAGCAGTTCTTC. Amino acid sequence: CASSFGTSGMYEQFF.

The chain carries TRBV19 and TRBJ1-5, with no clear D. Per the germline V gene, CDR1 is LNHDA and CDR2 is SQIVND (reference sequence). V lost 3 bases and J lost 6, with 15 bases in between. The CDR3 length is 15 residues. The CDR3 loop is CASSIVRDSGQPQHF. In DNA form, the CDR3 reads TGTGCCAGTAGTATCGTGAGAGATTCTGGTCAGCCCCAGCATTTT.

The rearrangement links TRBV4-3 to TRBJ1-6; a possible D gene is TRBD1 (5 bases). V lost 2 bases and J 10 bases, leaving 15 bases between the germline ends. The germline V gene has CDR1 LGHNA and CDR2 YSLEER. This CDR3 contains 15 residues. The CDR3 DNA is TGCGCCAGCAGCCAACGGACAACCGAGCGATCACCCCTCCACTTT. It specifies CASSQRTTERSPLHF.

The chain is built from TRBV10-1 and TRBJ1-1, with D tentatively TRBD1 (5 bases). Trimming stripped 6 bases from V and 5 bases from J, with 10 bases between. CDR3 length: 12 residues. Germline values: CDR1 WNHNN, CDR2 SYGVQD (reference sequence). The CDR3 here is CASSPGGTEAFF. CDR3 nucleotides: TGCGCCAGCAGCCCGGGGGGTACTGAAGCTTTCTTT.

This chain's CDR3 is CASSMQGGYGYTF. The CDR3 nucleotides are TGTGCCAGTAGTATGCAGGGAGGCTATGGCTACACCTTC. The chain couples TRBV19 to TRBJ1-2; D is possibly TRBD1 (5 bases). Trimming stripped 3 bases from V and 4 bases from J, with 9 bases between. The CDR3 sequence is 13 residues long. Germline-derived CDR1 and CDR2 are LNHDA and SQIVND (reference sequence).

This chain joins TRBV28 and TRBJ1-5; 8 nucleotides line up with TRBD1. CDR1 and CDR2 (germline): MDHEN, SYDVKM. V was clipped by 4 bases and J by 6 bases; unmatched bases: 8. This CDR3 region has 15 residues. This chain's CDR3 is CASSSSSGGVQPQHF. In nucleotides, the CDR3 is TGTGCCAGCAGTTCTAGCTCAGGGGGCGTTCAGCCCCAGCATTTT.

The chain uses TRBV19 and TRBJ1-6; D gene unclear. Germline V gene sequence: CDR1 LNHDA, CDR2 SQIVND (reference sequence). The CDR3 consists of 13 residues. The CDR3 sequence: CGWQRAYNSPLHF. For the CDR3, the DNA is TGTGGTTGGCAGAGGGCCTATAATTCACCCCTCCACTTT.

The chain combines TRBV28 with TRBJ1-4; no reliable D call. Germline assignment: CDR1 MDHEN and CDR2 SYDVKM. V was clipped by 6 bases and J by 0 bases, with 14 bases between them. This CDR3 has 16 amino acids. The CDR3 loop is CASSSGISATNEKLFF. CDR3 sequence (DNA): TGTGCCAGCAGCTCAGGAATTAGCGCAACTAATGAAAAACTGTTTTTT.

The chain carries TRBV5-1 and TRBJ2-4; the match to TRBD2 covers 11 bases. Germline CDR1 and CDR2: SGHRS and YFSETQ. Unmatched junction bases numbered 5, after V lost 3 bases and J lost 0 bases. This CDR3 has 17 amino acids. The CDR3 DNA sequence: TGCGCCAGCAGCTGGCCTACTAGCGGGAGAGCCAAAAACATTCAGTACTTC. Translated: CASSWPTSGRAKNIQYF. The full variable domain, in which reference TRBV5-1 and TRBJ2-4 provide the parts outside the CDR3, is KAGVTQTPRYLIKTRGQQVTLSCSPISGHRSVSWYQQTPGQGLQFLFEYFSETQRNKGNFPGRFSGRQFSNSRSEMNVSTLELGDSALYLCASSWPTSGRAKNIQYFGAGTRLSVL.

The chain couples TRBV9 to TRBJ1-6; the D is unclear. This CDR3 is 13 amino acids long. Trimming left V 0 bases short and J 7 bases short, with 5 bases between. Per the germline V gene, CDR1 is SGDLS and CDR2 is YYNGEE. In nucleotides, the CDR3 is TGTGCCAGCAGCGTAGGCGCCAATTCACCCCTCCACTTT. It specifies CASSVGANSPLHF.

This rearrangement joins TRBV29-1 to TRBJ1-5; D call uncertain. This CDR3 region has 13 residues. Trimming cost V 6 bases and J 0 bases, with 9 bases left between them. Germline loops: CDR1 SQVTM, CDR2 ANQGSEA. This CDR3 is CSVAINSNQPQHF. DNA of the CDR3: TGCAGCGTGGCAATCAATAGCAATCAGCCCCAGCATTTT.

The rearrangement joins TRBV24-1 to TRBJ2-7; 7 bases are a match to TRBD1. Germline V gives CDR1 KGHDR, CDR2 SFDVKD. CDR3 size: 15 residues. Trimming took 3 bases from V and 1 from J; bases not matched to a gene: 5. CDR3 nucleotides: TGTGCCACCAGTGATCGACAGGGTAGTTCCTACGAGCAGTACTTC. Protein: CATSDRQGSSYEQYF.

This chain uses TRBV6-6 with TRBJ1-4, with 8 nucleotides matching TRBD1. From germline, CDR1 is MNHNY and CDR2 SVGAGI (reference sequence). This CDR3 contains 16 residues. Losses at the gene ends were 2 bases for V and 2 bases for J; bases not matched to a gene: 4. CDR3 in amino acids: CASSYGQGGTNEKLFF. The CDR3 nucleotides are TGTGCCAGCAGTTACGGACAGGGTGGGACTAATGAAAAACTGTTTTTT.

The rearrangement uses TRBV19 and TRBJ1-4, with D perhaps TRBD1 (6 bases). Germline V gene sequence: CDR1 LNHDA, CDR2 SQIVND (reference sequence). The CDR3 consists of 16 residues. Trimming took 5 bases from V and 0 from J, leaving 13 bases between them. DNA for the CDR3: TGTGCCAGTAGTCACAGGGCGCTCGCAACTAATGAAAAACTGTTTTTT. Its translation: CASSHRALATNEKLFF.

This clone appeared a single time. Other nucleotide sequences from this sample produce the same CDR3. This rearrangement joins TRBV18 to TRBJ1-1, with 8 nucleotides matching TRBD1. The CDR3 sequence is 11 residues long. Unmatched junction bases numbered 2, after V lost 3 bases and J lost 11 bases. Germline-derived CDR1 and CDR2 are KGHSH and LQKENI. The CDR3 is CASSPTGEAFF. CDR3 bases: TGTGCCAGCTCACCGACAGGGGAGGCTTTCTTT. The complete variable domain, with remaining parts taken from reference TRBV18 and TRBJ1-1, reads NAGVMQNPRHLVRRRGQEARLRCSPMKGHSHVYWYRQLPEEGLKFMVYLQKENIIDESGMPKERFSAEFPKEGPSILRIQQVVRGDSAAYFCASSPTGEAFFGQGTRLTVV.

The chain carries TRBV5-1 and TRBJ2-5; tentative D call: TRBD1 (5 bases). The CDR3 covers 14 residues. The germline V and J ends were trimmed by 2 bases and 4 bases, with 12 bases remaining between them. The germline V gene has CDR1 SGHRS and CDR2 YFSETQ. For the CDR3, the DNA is TGCGCCAGCAGCTTCTATCAGGGTAGAGAGACCCAGTACTTC. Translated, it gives CASSFYQGRETQYF.

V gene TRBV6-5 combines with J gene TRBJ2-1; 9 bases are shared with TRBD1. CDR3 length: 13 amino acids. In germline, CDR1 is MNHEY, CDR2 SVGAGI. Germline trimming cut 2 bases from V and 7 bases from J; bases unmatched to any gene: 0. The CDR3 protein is CASSYGTGNEQFF. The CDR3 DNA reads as TGTGCCAGCAGTTACGGGACAGGGAATGAGCAGTTCTTC.

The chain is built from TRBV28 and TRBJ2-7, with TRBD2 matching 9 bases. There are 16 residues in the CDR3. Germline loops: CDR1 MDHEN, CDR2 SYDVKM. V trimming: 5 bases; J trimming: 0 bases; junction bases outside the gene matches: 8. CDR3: CASSPLAGPHSYEQYF. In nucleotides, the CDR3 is TGTGCCAGCAGTCCTCTAGCGGGACCACACTCCTACGAGCAGTACTTC.

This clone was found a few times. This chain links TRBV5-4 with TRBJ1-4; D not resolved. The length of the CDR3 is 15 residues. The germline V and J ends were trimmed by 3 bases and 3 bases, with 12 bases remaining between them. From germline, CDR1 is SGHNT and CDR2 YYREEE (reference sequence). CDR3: CASSSSGGANEKLFF. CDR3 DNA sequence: TGTGCCAGCAGCTCGTCAGGAGGAGCTAATGAAAAACTGTTTTTT.

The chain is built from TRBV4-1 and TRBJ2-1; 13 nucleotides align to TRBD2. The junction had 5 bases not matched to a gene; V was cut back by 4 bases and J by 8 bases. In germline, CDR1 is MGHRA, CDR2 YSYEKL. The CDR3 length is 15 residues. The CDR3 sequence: CASSPGLAGDYEQFF. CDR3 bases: TGCGCCAGCAGCCCTGGACTAGCGGGAGATTATGAGCAGTTCTTC.

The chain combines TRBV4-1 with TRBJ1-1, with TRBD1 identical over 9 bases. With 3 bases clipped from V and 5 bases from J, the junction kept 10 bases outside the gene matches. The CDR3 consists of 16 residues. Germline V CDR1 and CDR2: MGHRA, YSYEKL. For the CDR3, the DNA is TGCGCCAGCAGCCATCTCAGACAGGGGGTCGGTACTGAAGCTTTCTTT. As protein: CASSHLRQGVGTEAFF.

In DNA, the CDR3 is TGTGCCAGCAGCCGAAGAGGGGGGGGGAGCTCCTACAATGAGCAGTTCTTC. Its translation is CASSRRGGGSSYNEQFF. The chain has TRBV6-2 or TRBV6-3 and TRBJ2-1; D possibly corresponds to TRBD2 (7 bases). CDR3 length: 17 amino acids. The V end lost 6 bases, the J end lost 0 bases, and 18 bases lay between the germline ends. Germline values: CDR1 MNHEY, CDR2 SVGEGT.

CDR3 nucleotides: TGTGCCAGCAATAGGCTAGCGGGAGTAAGCGATGAGCAGTTCTTC. Its translation is CASNRLAGVSDEQFF. The V gene is TRBV11-2, the J gene TRBJ2-1; 10 bases align to TRBD2. V lost 7 bases, J lost 8 bases, and 11 bases stayed unmatched. Germline CDR1 reads SGHAT; CDR2 reads FQNNGV. The CDR3 loop spans 15 amino acids.

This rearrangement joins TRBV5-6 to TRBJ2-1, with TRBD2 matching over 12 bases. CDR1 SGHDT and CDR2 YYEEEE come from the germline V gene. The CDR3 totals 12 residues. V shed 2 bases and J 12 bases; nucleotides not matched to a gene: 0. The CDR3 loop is CASSLLAGGQFF. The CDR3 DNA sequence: TGTGCCAGCAGCTTACTAGCGGGAGGGCAGTTCTTC. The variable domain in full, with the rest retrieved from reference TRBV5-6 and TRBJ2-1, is DAGVTQSPTHLIKTRGQQVTLRCSPKSGHDTVSWYQQALGQGPQFIFQYYEEEERQRGNFPDRFSGHQFPNYSSELNVNALLLGDSALYLCASSLLAGGQFFGPGTRLTVL.

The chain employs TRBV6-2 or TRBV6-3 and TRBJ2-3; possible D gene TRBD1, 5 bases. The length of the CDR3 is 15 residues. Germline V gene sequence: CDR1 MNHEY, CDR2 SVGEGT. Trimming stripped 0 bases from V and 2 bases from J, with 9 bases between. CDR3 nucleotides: TGTGCCAGCAGTTACTCGACAGAAGACACAGATACGCAGTATTTT. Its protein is CASSYSTEDTDTQYF.

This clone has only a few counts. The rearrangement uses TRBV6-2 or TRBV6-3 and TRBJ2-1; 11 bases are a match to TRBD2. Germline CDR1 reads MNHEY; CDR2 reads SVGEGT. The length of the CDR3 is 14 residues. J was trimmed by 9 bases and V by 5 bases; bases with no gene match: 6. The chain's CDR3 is CASSRLAGSGEQFF. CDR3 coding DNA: TGTGCCAGCAGTCGACTAGCGGGGTCGGGTGAGCAGTTCTTC.